This entry describes one T cell receptor beta chain. Antigen: not known. Sequencing was performed with immunoSEQ multiplex PCR; in TCRdb, only in-frame clones are kept and a portion is missing. In the table there are 130,000 or so clones, about 92% of which are singletons. The V end lost 1 base, the J end lost 9 bases, and 7 bases lay between the germline ends. The CDR3 totals 13 residues. Germline CDR1 SEHNR, CDR2 FQNEAQ (reference sequence). The data derive from a study of T cell responses to AZD1222 COVID-19 vaccine. Overall study: Second-dose intervals of approximately 4 or approximately 12 weeks were pooled.

Findings and limits, study-wide: Breadth and depth of Spike-specific TCRs rose after two AZD1222 doses. As reported, nearly half of all spike-specific TCRs target variant regions that are unmutated. Donors were chiefly white British, with a greater number of females, and clonal diversity was perhaps underestimated.

The receptor was derived from an adult in good health. This specimen consisted of peripheral blood, obtained on day 0 of AZD1222 vaccination. The chain couples TRBV7-9 to TRBJ1-6; D perhaps matches TRBD1 (5 bases). The CDR3 spells CASSLGGSSPLHF. CDR3 DNA sequence: TGTGCCAGCAGCTTAGGGGGGAGTTCACCCCTCCACTTT.